This T cell receptor beta chain was recovered during a study of blood T cell repertoires in COVID-19. On the study more broadly: Cohort 3 donors counted as recovered after two negative PCRs, clearance, or resolved symptoms. PBMCs, B-cell-depleted T cells, or T cells provided the cDNA or gDNA that made up the material.

Libraries were prepared by immunoSEQ multiplex PCR; TCRdb keeps only in-frame clonotypes and omits some of them. The table includes 200,000 to 250,000 clones, roughly nine tenths detected once. The V gene's germline CDR1 is MGHRA and CDR2 YSYEKL. This CDR3 has 16 amino acids. The V end was cut by 0 bases, the J end by 0 bases, with 8 bases between. This receptor was taken from a woman aged 45-60 years in a cohort exposed to, infected with or recovered from COVID-19 (not recorded which). J is TRBJ2-2 and V is TRBV4-1; D remains unclear. The source material was PBMCs or T cells enriched from blood (not recorded which). DNA for the CDR3: TGCGCCAGCAGCCAAGAAGCGACGGCGAACACCGGGGAGCTGTTTTTT. Translation gives CASSQEATANTGELFF.